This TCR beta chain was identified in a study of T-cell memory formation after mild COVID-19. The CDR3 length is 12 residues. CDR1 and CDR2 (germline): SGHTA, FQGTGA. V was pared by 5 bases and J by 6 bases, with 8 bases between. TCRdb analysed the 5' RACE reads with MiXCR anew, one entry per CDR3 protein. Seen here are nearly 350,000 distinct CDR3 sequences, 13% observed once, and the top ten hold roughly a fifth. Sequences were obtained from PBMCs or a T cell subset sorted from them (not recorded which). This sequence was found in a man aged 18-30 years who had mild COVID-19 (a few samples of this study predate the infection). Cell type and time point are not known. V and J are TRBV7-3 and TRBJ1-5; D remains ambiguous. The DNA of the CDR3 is TGTGCCAGCAGCGACGCGGGTCAGCCCCAGCATTTT. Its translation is CASSDAGQPQHF. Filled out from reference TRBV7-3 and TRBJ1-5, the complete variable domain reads GAGVSQTPSNKVTEKGKYVELRCDPISGHTALYWYRQSLGQGPEFLIYFQGTGAADDSGLPNDRFFAVRPEGSVSTLKIQRTERGDSAVYLCASSDAGQPQHFGDGTRLSIL.